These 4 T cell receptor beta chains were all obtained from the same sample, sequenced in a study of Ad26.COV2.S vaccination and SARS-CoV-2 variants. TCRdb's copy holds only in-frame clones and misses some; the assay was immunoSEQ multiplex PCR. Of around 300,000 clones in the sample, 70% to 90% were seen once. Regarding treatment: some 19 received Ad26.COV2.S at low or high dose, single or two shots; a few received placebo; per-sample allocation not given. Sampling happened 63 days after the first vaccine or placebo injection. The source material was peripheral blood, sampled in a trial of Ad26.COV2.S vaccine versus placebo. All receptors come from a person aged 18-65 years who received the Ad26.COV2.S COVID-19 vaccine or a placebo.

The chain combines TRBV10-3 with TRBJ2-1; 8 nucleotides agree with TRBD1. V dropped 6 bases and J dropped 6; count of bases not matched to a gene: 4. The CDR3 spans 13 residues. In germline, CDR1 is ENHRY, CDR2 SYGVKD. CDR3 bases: TGTGCCATCAGAGAAACAGGGGGCAATGAGCAGTTCTTC. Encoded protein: CAIRETGGNEQFF.

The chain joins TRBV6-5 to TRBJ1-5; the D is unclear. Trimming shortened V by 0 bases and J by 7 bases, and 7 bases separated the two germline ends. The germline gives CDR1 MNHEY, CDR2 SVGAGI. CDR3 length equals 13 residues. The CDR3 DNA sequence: TGTGCCAGCAGTTACTCCCGGGGACAGCCCCAGCATTTT. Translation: CASSYSRGQPQHF.

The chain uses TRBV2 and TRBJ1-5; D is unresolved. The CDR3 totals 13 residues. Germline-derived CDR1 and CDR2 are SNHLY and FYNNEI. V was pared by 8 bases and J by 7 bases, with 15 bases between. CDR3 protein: CASDPGSWQPQHF. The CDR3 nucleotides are TGTGCCAGCGACCCAGGTTCCTGGCAGCCCCAGCATTTT.

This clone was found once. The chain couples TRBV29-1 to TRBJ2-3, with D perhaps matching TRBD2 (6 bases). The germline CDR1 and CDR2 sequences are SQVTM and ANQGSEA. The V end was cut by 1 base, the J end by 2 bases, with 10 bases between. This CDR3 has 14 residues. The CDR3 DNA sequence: TGCAGCGTTGAAGGCTGGGACTTCACAGATACGCAGTATTTT. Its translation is CSVEGWDFTDTQYF.